The TCR beta chain described here comes from a study of OX40 agonist ivuxolimab in advanced cancers. The wider study: Patients took ivuxolimab, an agonistic anti-OX40 (CD134) antibody. From about 23 to 85 years was the age range, with a mean of about 56 years, and approximately 84% were male. Two cutaneous melanoma patients and one hepatocellular carcinoma patient, three in all, had partial responses. Patient treatment consisted of intravenous ivuxolimab administration every 2 weeks at 0.01 to 10 mg/kg.

The V end lost 0 bases, the J end lost 4 bases, and 7 bases lay between the germline ends. The CDR3 loop spans 13 amino acids. Germline V gene sequence: CDR1 MGHRA, CDR2 YSYEKL. The protocol was immunoSEQ multiplex PCR, while the TCRdb copy is restricted to in-frame clones and leaves out a portion. Of under 90,000 clones in the sample, roughly 87% were seen once. The receptor was isolated from an adult with an advanced solid tumor such as melanoma, head and neck, liver or kidney cancer. The sample was CD4+ or CD8+ T cells sorted from blood, taken in a trial of the OX40 agonist ivuxolimab. V gene TRBV4-1 combines with J gene TRBJ2-7; maybe TRBD2 (6 bases). CDR3 sequence reads: CASSQDGLYEQYF. For the CDR3, the DNA is TGCGCCAGCAGCCAAGATGGACTATACGAGCAGTACTTC.